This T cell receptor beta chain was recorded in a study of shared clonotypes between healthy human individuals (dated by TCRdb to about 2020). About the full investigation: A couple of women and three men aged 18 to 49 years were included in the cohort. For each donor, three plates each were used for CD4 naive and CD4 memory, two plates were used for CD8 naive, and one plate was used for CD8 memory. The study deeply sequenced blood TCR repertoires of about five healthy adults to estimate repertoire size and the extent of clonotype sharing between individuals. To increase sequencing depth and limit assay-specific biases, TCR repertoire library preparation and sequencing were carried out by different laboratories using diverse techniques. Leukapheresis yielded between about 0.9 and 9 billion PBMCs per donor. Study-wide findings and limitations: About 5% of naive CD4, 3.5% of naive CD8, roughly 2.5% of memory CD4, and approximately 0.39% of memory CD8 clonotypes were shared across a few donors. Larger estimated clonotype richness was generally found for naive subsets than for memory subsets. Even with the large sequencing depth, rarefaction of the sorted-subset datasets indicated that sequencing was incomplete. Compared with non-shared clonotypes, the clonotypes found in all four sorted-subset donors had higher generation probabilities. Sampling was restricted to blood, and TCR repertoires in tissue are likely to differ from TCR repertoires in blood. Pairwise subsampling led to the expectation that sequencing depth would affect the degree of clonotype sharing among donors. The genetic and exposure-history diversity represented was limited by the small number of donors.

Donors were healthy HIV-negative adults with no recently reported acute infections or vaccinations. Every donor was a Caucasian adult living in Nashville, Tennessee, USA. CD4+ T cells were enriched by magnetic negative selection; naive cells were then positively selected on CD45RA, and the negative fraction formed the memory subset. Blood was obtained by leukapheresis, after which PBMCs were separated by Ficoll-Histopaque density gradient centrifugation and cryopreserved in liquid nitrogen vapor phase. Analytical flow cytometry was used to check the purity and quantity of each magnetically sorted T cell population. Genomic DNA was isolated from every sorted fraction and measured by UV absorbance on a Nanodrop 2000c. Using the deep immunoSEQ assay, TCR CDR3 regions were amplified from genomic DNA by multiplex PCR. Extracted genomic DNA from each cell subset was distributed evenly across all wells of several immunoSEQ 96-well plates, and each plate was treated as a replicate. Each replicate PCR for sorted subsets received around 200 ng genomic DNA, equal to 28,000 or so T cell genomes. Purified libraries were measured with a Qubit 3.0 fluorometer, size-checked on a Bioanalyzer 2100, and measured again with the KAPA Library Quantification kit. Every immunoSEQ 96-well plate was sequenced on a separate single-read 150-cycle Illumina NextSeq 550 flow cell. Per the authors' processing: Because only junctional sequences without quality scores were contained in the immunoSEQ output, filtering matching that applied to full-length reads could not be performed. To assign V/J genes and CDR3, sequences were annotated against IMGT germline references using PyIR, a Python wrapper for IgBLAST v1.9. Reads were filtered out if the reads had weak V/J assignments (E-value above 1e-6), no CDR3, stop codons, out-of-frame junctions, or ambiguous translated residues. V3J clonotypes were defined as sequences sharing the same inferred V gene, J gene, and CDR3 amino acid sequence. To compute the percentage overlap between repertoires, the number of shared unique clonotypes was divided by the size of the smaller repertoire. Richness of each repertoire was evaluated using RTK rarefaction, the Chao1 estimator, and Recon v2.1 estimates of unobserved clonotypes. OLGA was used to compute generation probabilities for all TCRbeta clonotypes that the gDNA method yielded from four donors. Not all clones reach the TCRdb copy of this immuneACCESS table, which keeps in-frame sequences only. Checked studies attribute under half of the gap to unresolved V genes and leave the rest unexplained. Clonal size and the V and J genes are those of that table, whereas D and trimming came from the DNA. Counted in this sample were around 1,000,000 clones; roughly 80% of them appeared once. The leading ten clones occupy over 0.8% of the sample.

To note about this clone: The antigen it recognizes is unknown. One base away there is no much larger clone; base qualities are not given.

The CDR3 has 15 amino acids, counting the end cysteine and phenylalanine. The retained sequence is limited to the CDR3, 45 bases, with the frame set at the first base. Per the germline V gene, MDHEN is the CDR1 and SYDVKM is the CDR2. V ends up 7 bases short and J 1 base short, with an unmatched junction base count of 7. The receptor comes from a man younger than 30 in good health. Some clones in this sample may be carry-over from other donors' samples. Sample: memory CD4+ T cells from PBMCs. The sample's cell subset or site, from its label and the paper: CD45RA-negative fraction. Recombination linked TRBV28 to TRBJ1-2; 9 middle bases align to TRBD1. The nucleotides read TGTGCCAGCACCCCACGGGACAGGGTTAACTATGGCTACACCTTC. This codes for CASTPRDRVNYGYTF.